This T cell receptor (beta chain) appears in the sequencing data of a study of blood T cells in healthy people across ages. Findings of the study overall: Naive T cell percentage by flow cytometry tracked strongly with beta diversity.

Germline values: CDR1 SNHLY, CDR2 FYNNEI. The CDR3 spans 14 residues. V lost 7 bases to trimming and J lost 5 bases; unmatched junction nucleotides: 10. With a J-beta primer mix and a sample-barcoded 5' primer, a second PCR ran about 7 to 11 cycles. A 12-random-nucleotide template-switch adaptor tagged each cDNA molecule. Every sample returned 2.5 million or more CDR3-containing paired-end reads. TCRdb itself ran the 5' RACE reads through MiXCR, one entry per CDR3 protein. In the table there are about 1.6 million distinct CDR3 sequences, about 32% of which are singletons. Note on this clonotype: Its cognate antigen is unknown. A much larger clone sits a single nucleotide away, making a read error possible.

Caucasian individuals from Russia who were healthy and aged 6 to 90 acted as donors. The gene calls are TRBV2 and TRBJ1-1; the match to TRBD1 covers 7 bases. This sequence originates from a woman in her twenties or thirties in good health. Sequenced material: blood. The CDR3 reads CASKMGGGWTEAFF. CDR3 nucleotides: TGTGCCAGCAAGATGGGAGGGGGCTGGACTGAAGCTTTCTTT.